This T cell receptor beta chain is from a study of blood T cell repertoires in COVID-19. Across the study: The United States, Italy and Spain were the sources of the acute and convalescent COVID-19 samples. T cells, B-cell-depleted T cells, or PBMCs provided the cDNA or gDNA that served as material.

In the original processing: The assay estimated nucleated cells by amplifying reference gene primers. Produced via immunoSEQ multiplex PCR; TCRdb's table is partial and in-frame only. V, J and clone size are those of that table, while D and trimming were read from the DNA. The sample records some 100,000 clones, approximately 93% being singletons. This clone came up once. The sample was peripheral blood. The receptor comes from a man aged 55 to 69 with acute or convalescent COVID-19.

The CDR3 DNA reads as TGTGCCAGCACCAGACCGGGGCAGGGGAGAGTACAGTTCTTC. Its protein is CASTRPGQGRVQFF. The chain carries TRBV11-2 and TRBJ2-1, with D tentatively TRBD1 (6 bases). Germline-derived CDR1 and CDR2 are SGHAT and FQNNGV. Trimming took 7 bases from V and 13 from J, leaving 23 bases between them. The CDR3 runs 14 residues.